This T cell receptor (beta chain) is drawn from a study of cytomegalovirus exposure and HLA in healthy donors. This clone turned up a few times. The PCR contained 60 Vbeta and 13 Jbeta primers. TCRdb's copy holds only in-frame clones and misses some; the assay was immunoSEQ multiplex PCR. This table holds some 120,000 clones, roughly 9.9% found once. The specimen sequenced was PBMCs. This receptor was obtained from a man younger than 45 in good health and CMV-seronegative.

Here the CDR3 reads CASSFGWDTEAFF. CDR3 in DNA: TGTGCCAGCAGCTTCGGGTGGGACACTGAAGCTTTCTTT. The V gene is TRBV5-4, the J gene TRBJ1-1; no clear D gene. Per germline, CDR1 SGHNT and CDR2 YYREEE (reference sequence). This CDR3 spans 13 amino acids. V gave up 2 bases and J gave up 3 bases, with 8 bases separating them.